The rows below give T cell receptor beta chains drawn from one sample of a study of neoadjuvant anti-PD-1 for oral cavity cancer. Produced via immunoSEQ multiplex PCR; TCRdb's table is partial and in-frame only. The sample shows a few thousand clones, around half of them seen only once. The sequences come from tumor tissue, collected after nivolumab (anti-PD-1) treatment. These receptors were taken from a person between 40 and 85 years old with oral cavity squamous cell carcinoma. Each CDR3 is given with its conserved first and last residue. A D gene is named only where the DNA matches it firmly. Part of the rows lack a size; the others show once, few, many or a class for expanded clones.

d_call j_call clone_size v_call cdr3_nt cdr3_aa
NA TRBJ1-6 few TRBV25-1 TGTGCCAGCAGTGAGGGATATTCACCCCTCCACTTT CASSEGYSPLHF
TRBD1 TRBJ2-1 once TRBV2 TGTGCCAGCAGTGGGGGGACAGGGGCGGAGCAGTTCTTC CASSGGTGAEQFF
TRBD1 TRBJ2-2 NA TRBV6-5 TGTGCCAGCAGTACCCGGGGGACAGGGAGCGGGGAGCTGTTTTTT CASSTRGTGSGELFF
TRBD1 TRBJ2-5 NA TRBV5-5 TGTGCCAGCAGCTTGGTGGACAGGGGGGACCAAGAGACCCAGTACTTC CASSLVDRGDQETQYF
NA TRBJ1-4 NA TRBV14 TGTGCCAGCAGCCACAGTAGAGAAAAACTGTTTTTT CASSHSREKLFF
TRBD1 TRBJ1-2 few TRBV5-6 TGTGCCAGCAGGGATACAGGGGGAATCTATGGCTACACCTTC CASRDTGGIYGYTF
TRBD1 TRBJ1-4 NA TRBV4-1 TGCGCCAGCAGCCAAGGTTCGGGACAGTTCACTAATGAAAAACTGTTTTTT CASSQGSGQFTNEKLFF
NA TRBJ1-4 NA TRBV5-1 TGCGCCAGCAGCTTGGACAGCCCAACTAATGAAAAACTGTTTTTT CASSLDSPTNEKLFF
TRBD1 TRBJ2-7 NA TRBV5-1 TGCGCCAGCAGTTCCGACAGGGACGAGCAGTACTTC CASSSDRDEQYF
NA TRBJ1-1 NA TRBV5-6 TGTGCCAGCAGCCCACTGGGCGGACAACAGGCGACTGAAGCTTTCTTT CASSPLGGQQATEAFF
NA TRBJ1-1 NA TRBV29-1 TGCAGCGTTGAAGGTGTTGGAGGGGGAAGTCGAGCTTTCTTT CSVEGVGGGSRAFF
TRBD1 TRBJ1-1 NA TRBV27 TGTGCCAGCAGTTCGTCGGGACAGAATAGGGCTTTCTTT CASSSSGQNRAFF
NA TRBJ2-6 NA TRBV2 TGTGCCAGCAGGTGGGACATCTATAGCTCTGGGGCCAACGTCCTGACTTTC CASRWDIYSSGANVLTF
NA TRBJ1-1 NA TRBV13 TGTGCCAGCAGCCCTTCGACTGGGAACACTGAAGCTTTCTTT CASSPSTGNTEAFF